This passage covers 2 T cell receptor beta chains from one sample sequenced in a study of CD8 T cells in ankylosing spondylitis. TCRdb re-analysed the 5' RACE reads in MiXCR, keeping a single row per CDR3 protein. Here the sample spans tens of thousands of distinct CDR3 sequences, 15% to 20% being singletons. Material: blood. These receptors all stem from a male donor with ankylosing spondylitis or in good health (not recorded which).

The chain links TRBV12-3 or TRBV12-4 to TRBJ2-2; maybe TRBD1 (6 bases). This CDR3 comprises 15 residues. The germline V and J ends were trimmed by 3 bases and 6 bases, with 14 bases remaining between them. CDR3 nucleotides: TGTGCCAGCAGTTTCTTATACAGGGCGTCCGGGGAGCTGTTTTTT. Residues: CASSFLYRASGELFF.

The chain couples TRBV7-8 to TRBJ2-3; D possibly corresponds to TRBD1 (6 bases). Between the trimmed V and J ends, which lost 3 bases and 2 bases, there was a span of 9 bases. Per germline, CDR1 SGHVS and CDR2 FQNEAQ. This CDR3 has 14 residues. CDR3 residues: CASSFGQNTDTQYF. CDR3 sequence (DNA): TGTGCCAGCAGCTTCGGACAGAACACAGATACGCAGTATTTT.